This record looks at one T cell receptor (beta chain) sequence and its context. V lost 3 bases to trimming and J lost 0 bases, with 13 bases between them. Germline V gene lookup returns CDR1 SGHTA and CDR2 FQGNSA. The length of the CDR3 is 16 residues. TCRdb keeps only in-frame clones here, not all; method: immunoSEQ multiplex PCR. The table has hundreds of thousands of clones, 89% seen once. Those enrolled, adults aged roughly 18 to 100 years, came from 25 or so US areas. These data belong to a study of blood T cell repertoires in COVID-19. The wider study: Acute and convalescent COVID-19 specimens originated in the United States, Italy and Spain.

Sequenced input: PBMCs or T cells enriched from blood (not recorded which). This TCR was recovered from a woman aged 40 to 49 who had recovered from COVID-19. The chain carries TRBV7-2 and TRBJ2-3; D is possibly TRBD2 (5 bases). Written as DNA, the CDR3 is TGTGCCAGCAGCTTTACAGCGGCTTCTAGCACAGATACGCAGTATTTT. It encodes CASSFTAASSTDTQYF.